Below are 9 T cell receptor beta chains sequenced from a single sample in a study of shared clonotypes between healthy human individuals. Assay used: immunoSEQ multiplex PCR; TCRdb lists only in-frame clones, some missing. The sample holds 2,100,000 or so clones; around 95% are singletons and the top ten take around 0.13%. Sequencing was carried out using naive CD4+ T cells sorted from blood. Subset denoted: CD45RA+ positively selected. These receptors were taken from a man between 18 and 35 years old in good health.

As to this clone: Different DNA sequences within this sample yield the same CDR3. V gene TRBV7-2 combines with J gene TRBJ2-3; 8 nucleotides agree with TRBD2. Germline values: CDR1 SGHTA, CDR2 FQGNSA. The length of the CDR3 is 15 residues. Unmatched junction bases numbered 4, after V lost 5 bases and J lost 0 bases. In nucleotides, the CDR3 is TGTGCCAGCAGCCTTAGCGGGACGAGCACAGATACGCAGTATTTT. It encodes CASSLSGTSTDTQYF.

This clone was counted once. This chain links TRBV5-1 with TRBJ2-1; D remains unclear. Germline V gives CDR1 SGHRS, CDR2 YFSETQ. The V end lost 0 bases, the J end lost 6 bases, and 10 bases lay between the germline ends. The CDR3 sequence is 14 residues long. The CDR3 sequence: CASSLVVTLNEQFF. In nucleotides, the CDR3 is TGCGCCAGCAGCTTGGTAGTAACTCTCAATGAGCAGTTCTTC.

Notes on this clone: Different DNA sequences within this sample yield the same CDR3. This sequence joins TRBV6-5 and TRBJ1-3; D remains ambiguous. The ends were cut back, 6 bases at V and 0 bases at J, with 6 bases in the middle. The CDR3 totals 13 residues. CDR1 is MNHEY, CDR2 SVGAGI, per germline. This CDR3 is CASRTGSGNTIYF. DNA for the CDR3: TGTGCCAGCAGGACGGGCTCTGGAAACACCATATATTTT.

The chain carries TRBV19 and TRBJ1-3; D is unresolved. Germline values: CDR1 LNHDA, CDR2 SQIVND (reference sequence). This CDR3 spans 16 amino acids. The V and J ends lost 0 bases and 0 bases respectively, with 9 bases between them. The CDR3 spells CASSIDGGRSGNTIYF. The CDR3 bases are TGTGCCAGTAGTATAGATGGCGGTCGCTCTGGAAACACCATATATTTT.

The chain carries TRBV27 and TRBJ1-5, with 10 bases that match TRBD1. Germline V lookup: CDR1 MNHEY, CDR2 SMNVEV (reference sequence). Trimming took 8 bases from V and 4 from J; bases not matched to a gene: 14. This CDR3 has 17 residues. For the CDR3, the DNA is TGTGCCAGCGGCCAACTTTTGACAGGGGGCGTTAATCAGCCCCAGCATTTT. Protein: CASGQLLTGGVNQPQHF.

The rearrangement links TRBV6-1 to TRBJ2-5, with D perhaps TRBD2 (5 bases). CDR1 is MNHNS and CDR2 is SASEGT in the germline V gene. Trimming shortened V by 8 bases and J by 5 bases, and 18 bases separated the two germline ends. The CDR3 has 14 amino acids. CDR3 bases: TGTGCCAGCCTCCGGGAAGGGCATGGGGAGACCCAGTACTTC. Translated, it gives CASLREGHGETQYF.

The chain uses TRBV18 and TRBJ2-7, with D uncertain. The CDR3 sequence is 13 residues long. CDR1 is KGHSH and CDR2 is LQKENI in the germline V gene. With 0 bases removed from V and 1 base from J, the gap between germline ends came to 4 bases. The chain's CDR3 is CASSPPQSYEQYF. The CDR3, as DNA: TGTGCCAGCTCACCACCACAGTCCTACGAGCAGTACTTC.

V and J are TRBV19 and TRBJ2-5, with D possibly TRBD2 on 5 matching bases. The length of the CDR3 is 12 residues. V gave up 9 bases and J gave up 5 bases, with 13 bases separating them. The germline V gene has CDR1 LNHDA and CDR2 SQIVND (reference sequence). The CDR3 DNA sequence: TGTGCCAGCGGGATAAGGACCGAGACCCAGTACTTC. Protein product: CASGIRTETQYF.

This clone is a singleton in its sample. CDR3 nucleotides: TGTGCCATGGGCCCTGACGGTGAAAAACTGTTTTTT. As protein: CAMGPDGEKLFF. The genes are TRBV10-3 and TRBJ1-4; D is uncertain. CDR1 and CDR2 from the germline V gene are ENHRY and SYGVKD. This CDR3 contains 12 residues. V was trimmed by 9 bases and J by 7 bases, leaving 12 bases between them.